The 14 T cell receptor beta chains in this list originate from one sample, sequenced in a study of cytomegalovirus exposure and HLA in healthy donors. The method was immunoSEQ multiplex PCR; TCRdb's version includes in-frame clones alone and lacks a portion of them. Of 160,000 or so clones listed, approximately 90% were seen once; the top ten hold 2.5% to 3%. The material sequenced was PBMCs. These receptors were obtained from a young man in good health and CMV-seronegative.

In its sample, this clone was seen once. The rearrangement links TRBV18 to TRBJ2-5, with D possibly being TRBD1 (6 bases). V was cut by 2 bases and J by 4 bases, with 23 bases left in between. The CDR3 runs 18 residues. CDR1 and CDR2 (germline): KGHSH, LQKENI. The DNA for the CDR3 is TGTGCCAGCTCACCAACAGGGTCTAAGGGAGTTAGGAGAGAGACCCAGTACTTC. Translated: CASSPTGSKGVRRETQYF. The full variable domain, in which reference TRBV18 and TRBJ2-5 provide the parts outside the CDR3, is NAGVMQNPRHLVRRRGQEARLRCSPMKGHSHVYWYRQLPEEGLKFMVYLQKENIIDESGMPKERFSAEFPKEGPSILRIQQVVRGDSAAYFCASSPTGSKGVRRETQYFGPGTRLLVL.

CDR3 sequence (DNA): TGTGCCAGCAGTAGACAGGGGAGACTCCAAGAGACCCAGTACTTC. Residues: CASSRQGRLQETQYF. The J gene is TRBJ2-5, the V gene TRBV2; TRBD1 agrees at 8 bases. V dropped 5 bases and J dropped 1; count of bases not matched to a gene: 6. This CDR3 comprises 15 residues. Germline values: CDR1 SNHLY, CDR2 FYNNEI.

The chain combines TRBV6-5 with TRBJ2-7; TRBD1 aligns across 7 bases. Unmatched junction bases numbered 8, after V lost 6 bases and J lost 6 bases. This CDR3 is built from 13 residues. Germline CDR1 is MNHEY and CDR2 is SVGAGI. In DNA, the CDR3 is TGTGCCAGCAGCGCAGGCACAGGGGTCGAGCAGTACTTC. Its translation is CASSAGTGVEQYF.

J is TRBJ1-1 and V is TRBV5-1; TRBD1 matches at 7 bases. The CDR3 loop spans 15 amino acids. The germline V gene has CDR1 SGHRS and CDR2 YFSETQ. V was pared by 0 bases and J by 1 base, with 3 bases of the junction left unmatched. The CDR3 protein is CASSLGTGANTEAFF. CDR3 DNA: TGCGCCAGCAGCTTGGGCACAGGGGCGAACACTGAAGCTTTCTTT.

V usage is TRBV6-1 and J usage is TRBJ1-4; tentative D call: TRBD1 (5 bases). The CDR3 runs 15 residues. Germline V gene lookup returns CDR1 MNHNS and CDR2 SASEGT. Trimming shortened V by 5 bases and J by 7 bases, and 17 bases separated the two germline ends. The CDR3 region has the DNA TGTGCCAGCAGTACCCTGGCAGGGATGGGTGAAAAACTGTTTTTT. Protein product: CASSTLAGMGEKLFF.

The V gene is TRBV12-5, the J gene TRBJ2-7; no clear D gene. Germline V gives CDR1 LGHNT, CDR2 FRNRAP. Trimming took off 1 base at V and 2 bases at J, with 6 bases between the two ends. The CDR3 totals 13 residues. The CDR3 sequence: CASGLGSPYEQYF. DNA for the CDR3: TGTGCTAGTGGTTTGGGGAGCCCCTACGAGCAGTACTTC.

The chain has TRBV4-2 and TRBJ2-2; 11 nucleotides line up with TRBD2. The CDR3 has 17 residues. Germline CDR1 and CDR2: LGHNA and YNFKEQ. The junction had 3 bases not matched to a gene; V was cut back by 2 bases and J by 1 base. The CDR3 is CASSQPGTSGNTGELFF. The DNA of the CDR3 is TGTGCCAGCAGCCAACCGGGGACTAGCGGGAACACCGGGGAGCTGTTTTTT.

The V gene is TRBV20-1, the J gene TRBJ1-5; the D is unclear. There are 10 residues in the CDR3. Trimming stripped 6 bases from V and 6 bases from J, with 6 bases between. Germline-derived CDR1 and CDR2 are DFQATT and SNEGSKA (reference sequence). The CDR3 DNA reads TGCAGTGCAGCTCCTCAGCCCCAGCATTTT. Translating gives CSAAPQPQHF.

The chain is built from TRBV6-6 and TRBJ1-2; TRBD1 aligns across 8 bases. The CDR3 length is 15 residues. Germline CDR1 MNHNY, CDR2 SVGAGI (reference sequence). J gave up 7 bases and V 4 bases, and 11 bases lay outside the gene matches. The CDR3 DNA reads TGTGCCAGCAGTTTCAACACAGGGGGTCAAGGTGGCTACACCTTC. Residues: CASSFNTGGQGGYTF.

The gene calls are TRBV28 and TRBJ1-1; unclear D gene. V was shortened by 3 bases and J by 6 bases, with 11 bases between the two germline ends. CDR1 and CDR2 (germline): MDHEN, SYDVKM. This CDR3 is 13 amino acids long. CDR3 sequence reads: CASSFRIASEAFF. As DNA, the CDR3 is TGTGCCAGCAGTTTTCGAATAGCTTCTGAAGCTTTCTTT.

The J gene is TRBJ1-2, the V gene TRBV28; 8 nucleotides match TRBD1. Germline CDR1 MDHEN, CDR2 SYDVKM. V trimming: 6 bases; J trimming: 6 bases; junction bases outside the gene matches: 6. This CDR3 has 13 amino acids. Here the CDR3 reads CASRRQGSNGYTF. The DNA of the CDR3 is TGTGCCAGCAGGAGACAGGGGTCGAATGGCTACACCTTC.

The genes are TRBV5-1 and TRBJ2-2, with 8 bases identical to TRBD2. This CDR3 region has 14 residues. V was pared by 5 bases and J by 6 bases, with 6 bases of the junction left unmatched. CDR1 is SGHRS, CDR2 YFSETQ, per germline. The CDR3, as DNA: TGCGCCAGCAGTAACAGCGGGAGTTCCGGGGAGCTGTTTTTT. Translated: CASSNSGSSGELFF.

This clone is a singleton in its sample. This chain joins TRBV5-1 and TRBJ1-1, with D perhaps matching TRBD1 (6 bases). The CDR3 totals 14 residues. Trimming left V 4 bases short and J 0 bases short, with 10 bases between. Germline values: CDR1 SGHRS, CDR2 YFSETQ. The CDR3 DNA reads as TGCGCCAGCAGCCCCGGGACAATGAACACTGAAGCTTTCTTT. Amino acid sequence: CASSPGTMNTEAFF.

Concerning this clone: The junction shows a germline mismatch at one end, possibly a read error. The CDR3 nucleotides are TGCCGTGGGGGGACAGGGCAAACCGGGGAGCTGTTTTTT. Its translation: CRGGTGQTGELFF. The rearrangement joins TRBV28 to TRBJ2-2; 9 nucleotides line up with TRBD1. This CDR3 region has 13 residues. The germline gives CDR1 MDHEN, CDR2 SYDVKM.